The clone carrying this TCR beta chain has just a few counts. Its target is not known. This specimen comes from a study of T cell responses to AZD1222 COVID-19 vaccine. Measured with immunoSEQ multiplex PCR; TCRdb has only the in-frame clones, and not every one. This table has approximately 73,000 clones, about 82% appearing once. Whole-study findings and limits: The span of vaccine-associated CD4 TCRs extended across spike, with dominance at 160-218 and 743-854. Seropositive at baseline were only a handful of AZD1222 recipients. Epitopes outside B.1.351 and B.1.1.7 mutated regions reportedly drew nearly half of spike TCRs.

There are 14 residues in the CDR3. V lost 3 bases and J lost 4; bases outside the gene matches: 5. Germline values: CDR1 SQVTM, CDR2 ANQGSEA. The rearrangement links TRBV29-1 to TRBJ2-1; 8 bases are shared with TRBD1. Sequenced material: peripheral blood, taken on day 0 of AZD1222 vaccination. This sequence originates from an adult in good health. The CDR3 protein is CSVEDRDRYNEQFF. The CDR3 bases are TGCAGCGTTGAGGACCGGGACAGGTACAATGAGCAGTTCTTC.